Below, one TCR beta chain is given with its context. Its antigen is still unknown. This specimen comes from a study of cytomegalovirus exposure and HLA in healthy donors. PCR was performed using 60 Vbeta and 13 Jbeta primers. Repertoires were generated with immunoSEQ multiplex PCR, while TCRdb's copy carries only in-frame clones and drops some. Altogether approximately 200,000 clones are present, 60% to 80% being singletons, with the ten largest covering 3.1%. Study-level points and caveats: A missense DCLRE1C variant was associated with V- and J-gene trimming of TCR beta chains in a later analysis, and an independent cohort replicated the association.

Trimming at V came to 9 bases and at J to 2 bases, leaving 9 bases not matched to a gene. From germline, CDR1 is MNHEY and CDR2 SVGAGI. The CDR3 covers 15 residues. The receptor was isolated from a woman between 25 and 40 years old in good health and CMV-seropositive. Sequencing used PBMCs. The V and J genes are TRBV6-5 and TRBJ2-1; the match to TRBD2 covers 8 bases. CDR3 sequence reads: CASQKSGSTYNEQFF. Here the CDR3 DNA reads TGTGCCAGTCAGAAAAGCGGGAGCACCTACAATGAGCAGTTCTTC.